These T cell receptor beta chains were read from a single sample in a study of T cells in Graves' hyperthyroidism and ophthalmopathy. MiXCR was run by TCRdb on the multiplex PCR reads, yielding one entry per CDR3 protein. This table has hundreds of thousands of distinct CDR3 sequences, about 17% appearing once. Sequencing was carried out using blood. The receptors were gathered from a woman under 30 with Graves' ophthalmopathy. Both conserved end residues are part of each CDR3. D genes are given only for firm matches. The size field is filled for only some rows; it gives once, few, many or a size class.

V	J	size	D	DNA	CDR3
TRBV19	TRBJ2-1	.	TRBD2	TGTGCCAGTAGTATTCCACGTATAGCGGGAGTGACATATGAGCAGTTCTTC	CASSIPRIAGVTYEQFF
TRBV20-1	TRBJ1-2	many	.	TGCAGTGCTAGAGGAGGGGGGGACTATGGCTACACCTTC	CSARGGGDYGYTF
TRBV2	TRBJ2-3	.	.	TGTGCCAGCAGCGAGTCGGCGGGGTACACAGATACGCAGTATTTT	CASSESAGYTDTQYF
TRBV5-1	TRBJ1-4	many	.	TGCGCCAGCAGCTCCGGGAGGGATTCAACTAATGAAAAACTGTTTTTT	CASSSGRDSTNEKLFF
TRBV5-6	TRBJ1-4	few	.	TGTGCCAGCAGCTTGCATCCAACTAATGAAAAACTGTTTTTT	CASSLHPTNEKLFF
TRBV20-1	TRBJ1-1	many	.	TGCAGTGCAAGACAGGATTCGAACACTGAAGCTTTCTTT	CSARQDSNTEAFF
TRBV20-1	TRBJ1-1	many	.	TGCAGTGCTAGTTTCAGCAGTACCACTGAAGCTTTCTTT	CSASFSSTTEAFF
TRBV7-2	TRBJ1-5	many	.	TGTGCCAGCAGCGCCCAACAGGATCAGCCCCAGCATTTT	CASSAQQDQPQHF
TRBV5-1	TRBJ2-7	many	.	TGCGCCAGCAGCTTGGTTCAGGGTTCCTACGAGCAGTACTTC	CASSLVQGSYEQYF
TRBV19	TRBJ2-7	.	.	TGTGCCAGTAGTATATCTAGCGCTTCCTACGAGCAGTACTTC	CASSISSASYEQYF
TRBV2	TRBJ2-3	many	TRBD2	TGTGCCAGCAGTGGTAGCGGGGGACGATCTAGCACAGATACGCAGTATTTT	CASSGSGGRSSTDTQYF
TRBV6-6	TRBJ2-7	many	TRBD1	TGTGCCAGCAGTTACTCGACCAGGGGGCATGGCGAGCAGTACTTC	CASSYSTRGHGEQYF
TRBV20-1	TRBJ1-2	many	TRBD1	TGCAGTGCTACAGGGGGGTATGGCTACACCTTC	CSATGGYGYTF